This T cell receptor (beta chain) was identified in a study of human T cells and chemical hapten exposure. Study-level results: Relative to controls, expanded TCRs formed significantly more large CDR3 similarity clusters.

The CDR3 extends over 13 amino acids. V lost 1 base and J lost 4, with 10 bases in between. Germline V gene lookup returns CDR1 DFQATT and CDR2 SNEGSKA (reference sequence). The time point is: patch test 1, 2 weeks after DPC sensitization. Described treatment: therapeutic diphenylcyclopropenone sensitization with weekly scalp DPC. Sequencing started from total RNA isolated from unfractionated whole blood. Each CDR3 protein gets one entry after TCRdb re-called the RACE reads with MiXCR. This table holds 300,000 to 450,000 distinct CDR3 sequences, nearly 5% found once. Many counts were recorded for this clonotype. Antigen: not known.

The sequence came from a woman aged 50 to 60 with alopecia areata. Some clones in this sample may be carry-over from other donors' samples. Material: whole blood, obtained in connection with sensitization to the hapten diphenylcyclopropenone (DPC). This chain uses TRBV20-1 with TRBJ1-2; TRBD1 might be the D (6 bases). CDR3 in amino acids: CSARGQGIYGYTF. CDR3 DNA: TGCAGTGCTAGAGGTCAGGGGATCTATGGCTACACCTTC.